The rows below give T cell receptor beta chains drawn from one sample of a study of PD-1 blockade in classical Hodgkin lymphoma. TCRdb's copy holds only in-frame clones and misses some; the assay was immunoSEQ multiplex PCR. The table shows about 35,000 clones, with around nine tenths occurring only once. The sequenced sample consisted of CD4+ T cells from blood. These TCRs come from a human donor with classical Hodgkin lymphoma. The CDR3 runs from the conserved cysteine through the conserved F or W. The order of the fields is J gene, D gene, clone size, V gene, CDR3 DNA, CDR3 protein. A D gene is named only where the DNA matches it firmly. Clone sizes are given selectively: once, few, many, or a class where the clone is expanded.

j_call: TRBJ1-3
d_call: NA
clone_size: once
v_call: TRBV18
cdr3_nt: TGTGCCAGCTCACCACCGAAACGGGGAGCGTCCGGAAACACCATATATTTT
cdr3_aa: CASSPPKRGASGNTIYF

j_call: TRBJ2-7
d_call: NA
clone_size: NA
v_call: TRBV28
cdr3_nt: TGTGCCAGCAGTTCCTTACTAGGGTTATCCTACGAGCAGTACTTC
cdr3_aa: CASSSLLGLSYEQYF

j_call: TRBJ2-5
d_call: TRBD2
clone_size: NA
v_call: TRBV19
cdr3_nt: TGTGCCAGTAGTATAGACGTCGGGGGGGAGACCCAGTACTTC
cdr3_aa: CASSIDVGGETQYF

j_call: TRBJ2-2
d_call: TRBD1
clone_size: NA
v_call: TRBV18
cdr3_nt: TGTGCCAGCTCACCAAGAGGGGGCATAAACACCGGGGAGCTGTTTTTT
cdr3_aa: CASSPRGGINTGELFF

j_call: TRBJ2-5
d_call: NA
clone_size: NA
v_call: TRBV5-4
cdr3_nt: TGTGCCAGCAGCCACGAAGAGACCCAGTACTTC
cdr3_aa: CASSHEETQYF

j_call: TRBJ1-2
d_call: TRBD1
clone_size: NA
v_call: TRBV19
cdr3_nt: TGTGCCAGTAGTATCCCGTGGACAGGGGGCAGCTATGGCTACACCTTC
cdr3_aa: CASSIPWTGGSYGYTF

j_call: TRBJ2-3
d_call: TRBD2
clone_size: NA
v_call: TRBV5-1
cdr3_nt: TGCGCCAGCAGCGGATTAGCGGGGGGGCCGACAGATACGCAGTATTTT
cdr3_aa: CASSGLAGGPTDTQYF

j_call: TRBJ2-1
d_call: TRBD1
clone_size: NA
v_call: TRBV4-3
cdr3_nt: TGCGCCAGCAGCCAAGAGGGGGCAGGGGGTGCGTACAATGAGCAGTTCTTC
cdr3_aa: CASSQEGAGGAYNEQFF

j_call: TRBJ2-1
d_call: TRBD1
clone_size: NA
v_call: TRBV7-2
cdr3_nt: TGTGCCAGCAGCCCCGGGACAGGGCCCTTGGGGGAGCAGTTCTTC
cdr3_aa: CASSPGTGPLGEQFF

j_call: TRBJ2-4
d_call: NA
clone_size: NA
v_call: TRBV5-6
cdr3_nt: TGTGCCAGCAGAGCGCGAACAGGTTCCCTAGCCAAAAACATTCAGTACTTC
cdr3_aa: CASRARTGSLAKNIQYF

j_call: TRBJ2-3
d_call: TRBD2
clone_size: NA
v_call: TRBV10-3
cdr3_nt: TGTGCCATCAGTGGGACTAGCGGGAGAGCAGATACGCAGTATTTT
cdr3_aa: CAISGTSGRADTQYF

j_call: TRBJ1-2
d_call: NA
clone_size: NA
v_call: TRBV12-5
cdr3_nt: TGTGCTAGTGGTTTGGAATCCGGATTCTCCTATGGCTACACCTTC
cdr3_aa: CASGLESGFSYGYTF

j_call: TRBJ2-4
d_call: TRBD2
clone_size: NA
v_call: TRBV7-6
cdr3_nt: TGTGCCAGCAGCTCGACTAGCGGGGGGGTGAACATTCAGTACTTC
cdr3_aa: CASSSTSGGVNIQYF

j_call: TRBJ1-5
d_call: TRBD1
clone_size: NA
v_call: TRBV23-1
cdr3_nt: TGCGCCAGCAGTCAATTTGGGCGGGACAGACCTAATCAGCCCCAGCATTTT
cdr3_aa: CASSQFGRDRPNQPQHF

j_call: TRBJ2-2
d_call: TRBD2
clone_size: NA
v_call: TRBV5-6
cdr3_nt: TGTGCCAGCAGCTTACCTGGGGGAGGGATCACCGGGGAGCTGTTTTTT
cdr3_aa: CASSLPGGGITGELFF

j_call: TRBJ1-3
d_call: NA
clone_size: NA
v_call: TRBV2
cdr3_nt: TGTGCCAGCAGCTCCGGGCTTCAGGGAGGAAACACCATATATTTT
cdr3_aa: CASSSGLQGGNTIYF

j_call: TRBJ2-1
d_call: NA
clone_size: NA
v_call: TRBV5-1
cdr3_nt: TGCGCCAGCAGCTTGATTTCGGGGCGAACCTACAATGAGCAGTTCTTC
cdr3_aa: CASSLISGRTYNEQFF

j_call: TRBJ1-2
d_call: NA
clone_size: NA
v_call: TRBV5-4
cdr3_nt: TGTGCCAGCAGCTTGCCGGGCCTCAACTATGGCTACACCTTC
cdr3_aa: CASSLPGLNYGYTF

j_call: TRBJ2-3
d_call: NA
clone_size: NA
v_call: TRBV2
cdr3_nt: TGTGCCAGCAGTGAAATGGGATCAGGAGGGGGTTTCACAGATACGCAGTATTTT
cdr3_aa: CASSEMGSGGGFTDTQYF

j_call: TRBJ1-2
d_call: NA
clone_size: NA
v_call: TRBV5-1
cdr3_nt: TGCGCCAGCAGCTTGGAGGCCCGCTACGATGGCTACACCTTC
cdr3_aa: CASSLEARYDGYTF

j_call: TRBJ2-1
d_call: TRBD2
clone_size: NA
v_call: TRBV19
cdr3_nt: TGTGCCAGTAGTCGTAGCGGGAGAACCTACAATGAGCAGTTCTTC
cdr3_aa: CASSRSGRTYNEQFF

j_call: TRBJ2-5
d_call: TRBD2
clone_size: NA
v_call: TRBV2
cdr3_nt: TGTGCCAGCAGCTCTAAAAGTAGCGGGAGGGCCCACTTC
cdr3_aa: CASSSKSSGRAHF

j_call: TRBJ1-2
d_call: NA
clone_size: NA
v_call: TRBV6-4
cdr3_nt: TGTGCCAGCAGTCAGGAGGGAGTAGCTAACTATGGCTACACCTTC
cdr3_aa: CASSQEGVANYGYTF

j_call: TRBJ1-6
d_call: NA
clone_size: NA
v_call: TRBV5-4
cdr3_nt: TGTGCCAGCAGCTTGGTGGGCATCGGGAATTCACCCCTCCACTTT
cdr3_aa: CASSLVGIGNSPLHF

j_call: TRBJ2-3
d_call: TRBD2
clone_size: NA
v_call: TRBV4-1
cdr3_nt: TGCGCCAGCAGCCAATCGGGCGGGGGGGCATCAGCAGATACGCAGTATTTT
cdr3_aa: CASSQSGGGASADTQYF

j_call: TRBJ2-5
d_call: TRBD1
clone_size: once
v_call: TRBV5-5
cdr3_nt: TGTGCCAGCAGCCCCGGGACAGGGACCCAAGAGACCCAGTACTTC
cdr3_aa: CASSPGTGTQETQYF

j_call: TRBJ1-3
d_call: NA
clone_size: NA
v_call: TRBV28
cdr3_nt: TGTGCCACCTACGAAGGAAACACCATATATTTT
cdr3_aa: CATYEGNTIYF

j_call: TRBJ2-7
d_call: TRBD2
clone_size: NA
v_call: TRBV7-2
cdr3_nt: TGTGCCAGCAGCGTGACTAGCGGGCACTCCTACGAGCAGTACTTC
cdr3_aa: CASSVTSGHSYEQYF